One sample yielded the 8 T cell receptor beta chains listed below, sequenced in a study of blood T cell repertoires in COVID-19. TCRdb's table, derived via immunoSEQ multiplex PCR, lists solely in-frame clones and lacks some. The sample contains around 300,000 clones, 83% of which appear only once. Sequencing was done on a sample of peripheral blood. These receptors were collected from a woman aged 45 to 65 who had recovered from COVID-19.

The chain joins TRBV3-1 (or the pseudogene TRBV3-2) to TRBJ2-2; tentatively, D is TRBD1 (5 bases). The germline V and J ends were trimmed by 1 base and 5 bases, with 8 bases remaining between them. From germline, CDR1 is LGHDT and CDR2 YNNKEL (reference sequence). CDR3 length: 14 amino acids. This chain's CDR3 is CASSQGRVTGELFF. The CDR3 DNA reads as TGTGCCAGCAGCCAAGGCAGGGTGACCGGGGAGCTGTTTTTT.

This chain connects TRBV28 to TRBJ2-5; TRBD1 matches at 8 bases. CDR1 is MDHEN, CDR2 SYDVKM, per germline. Germline trimming cut 4 bases from V and 2 bases from J; bases unmatched to any gene: 3. The CDR3 is 14 amino acids. This chain's CDR3 is CASSSRTGQETQYF. In nucleotides, the CDR3 is TGTGCCAGCAGTTCCAGGACAGGGCAAGAGACCCAGTACTTC.

In this sample, this clone turned up a few times. The chain recombines TRBV6-5 with TRBJ1-2, with 7 bases matching TRBD1. CDR3 length: 15 residues. V lost 4 bases to trimming and J lost 3 bases; unmatched junction nucleotides: 8. Germline CDR1 and CDR2: MNHEY and SVGAGI. The CDR3 loop reads CASSSKRTGDYGYTF. DNA for the CDR3: TGTGCCAGCAGTTCCAAACGTACAGGGGACTATGGCTACACCTTC.

This clone was counted a single time. The CDR3 is CASSLEGGTDTQYF. As DNA, the CDR3 is TGCGCCAGCAGCTTGGAAGGGGGCACAGATACGCAGTATTTT. The chain employs TRBV5-1 and TRBJ2-3; possible D gene TRBD1, 5 bases. The V end was cut by 0 bases, the J end by 1 base, with 6 bases between. CDR1 and CDR2 from the germline V gene are SGHRS and YFSETQ. The CDR3 runs 14 residues.

This clone was detected a few times. The chain joins TRBV5-4 to TRBJ2-5; possibly TRBD2 for D (5 bases). CDR1 SGHNT and CDR2 YYREEE come from the germline V gene (reference sequence). The length of the CDR3 is 13 residues. V lost 2 bases and J lost 0, with 5 bases in between. The DNA for the CDR3 is TGTGCCAGCAGCTTCGGGGACCAAGAGACCCAGTACTTC. Amino acids: CASSFGDQETQYF.

The chain links TRBV27 to TRBJ1-5; possible D gene TRBD1, 6 bases. The germline CDR1 and CDR2 sequences are MNHEY and SMNVEV (reference sequence). The ends were cut back, 1 base at V and 0 bases at J, with 13 bases in the middle. The CDR3 has 17 amino acids. The CDR3 reads CASSLFGTQISNQPQHF. The CDR3 DNA sequence: TGTGCCAGCAGTTTATTCGGGACACAAATTAGCAATCAGCCCCAGCATTTT.

V is TRBV7-8 and J is TRBJ1-6; 10 bases fit TRBD1. This CDR3 comprises 17 residues. Germline V gene lookup returns CDR1 SGHVS and CDR2 FQNEAQ. V lost 5 bases and J lost 6; bases outside the gene matches: 10. The CDR3 DNA follows: TGTGCCAGCAGCGCTCGACAGGGGGCCCTATTTAATTCACCCCTCCACTTT. This sequence encodes CASSARQGALFNSPLHF. The full variable domain, in which reference TRBV7-8 and TRBJ1-6 provide the parts outside the CDR3, is GAGVSQSPRYKVAKRGQDVALRCDPISGHVSLFWYQQALGQGPEFLTYFQNEAQLDKSGLPSDRFFAERPEGSVSTLKIQRTQQEDSAVYLCASSARQGALFNSPLHFGNGTRLTVT.

The chain is built from TRBV7-2 and TRBJ2-5; 9 bases are shared with TRBD2. The CDR3 runs 15 residues. Per germline, CDR1 SGHTA and CDR2 FQGNSA. After removal of 3 bases from V and 4 bases from J, the junction contained 6 bases not matched to a gene. The chain's CDR3 is CASSFQGTSSETQYF. CDR3 nucleotides: TGTGCCAGCAGCTTTCAGGGGACTAGCTCAGAGACCCAGTACTTC.